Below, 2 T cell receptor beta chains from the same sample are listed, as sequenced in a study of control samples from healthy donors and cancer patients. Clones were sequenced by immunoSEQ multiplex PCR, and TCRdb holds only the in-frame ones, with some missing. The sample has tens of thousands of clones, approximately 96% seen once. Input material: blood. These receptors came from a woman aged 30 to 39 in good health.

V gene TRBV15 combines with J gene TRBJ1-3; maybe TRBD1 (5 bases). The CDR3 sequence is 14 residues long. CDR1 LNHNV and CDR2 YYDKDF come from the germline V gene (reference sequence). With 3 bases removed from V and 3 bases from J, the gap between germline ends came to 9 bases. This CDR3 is CATSSDSFGNTIYF. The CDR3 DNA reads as TGTGCCACCAGCAGTGACAGTTTTGGAAACACCATATATTTT.

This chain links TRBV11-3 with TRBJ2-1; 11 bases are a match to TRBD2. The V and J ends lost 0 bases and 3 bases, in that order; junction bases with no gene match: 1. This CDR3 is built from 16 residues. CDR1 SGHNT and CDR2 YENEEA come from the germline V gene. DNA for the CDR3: TGTGCCAGCAGCTTAGAAACTAGCGGGAGCTACAATGAGCAGTTCTTC. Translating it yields CASSLETSGSYNEQFF.